A single sample is the source of the 21 T cell receptor beta chains below, sequenced in a study of T-cell reconstitution after alpha-beta-depleted transplantation in children. Construction of the TCRbeta library involved unique molecular identifiers. TCRdb independently ran MiXCR on the PCR reads; one entry per CDR3 protein. The profile shows 260,000 or so distinct CDR3 sequences, about 11% of them singletons. Sequenced material: PBMCs from the stem cell graft donor, taken from the stem cell graft. Receptors originate from a human donor who donated a stem cell graft to a child with acute lymphoblastic leukemia.

This clonotype has ten or more counts. DNA of the CDR3: TGCGCCAGCAGGGACAGCTTCAATGAAAAACTGTTTTTT. Protein product: CASRDSFNEKLFF. The chain has TRBV5-1 and TRBJ1-4; D might be TRBD1 (6 bases). CDR1 and CDR2 from the germline V gene are SGHRS and YFSETQ. Between the trimmed V and J ends, which lost 5 bases and 5 bases, there was a span of 10 bases. The length of the CDR3 is 13 residues.

The sample holds many counts of this clonotype. The chain carries TRBV19 and TRBJ2-2, with TRBD2 identical over 12 bases. The CDR3 contains 15 residues. V was clipped by 7 bases and J by 6 bases; unmatched bases: 6. The V gene's germline CDR1 is LNHDA and CDR2 SQIVND (reference sequence). CDR3 region: CASILGTSGSGELFF. The CDR3 region has the DNA TGTGCCAGTATCCTCGGGACTAGCGGGTCCGGGGAGCTGTTTTTT.

In its sample, this clonotype was seen many times. The chain combines TRBV29-1 with TRBJ2-7; TRBD1 might be the D (6 bases). Trimming took off 5 bases at V and 1 base at J, with 9 bases between the two ends. There are 12 residues in the CDR3. The germline CDR1 and CDR2 sequences are SQVTM and ANQGSEA. DNA for the CDR3: TGCAGCGTTTCTACAGGGTCCTACGAGCAGTACTTC. It translates to CSVSTGSYEQYF.

This clonotype was picked up many times. The genes are TRBV3-1 and TRBJ2-7, with D perhaps matching TRBD1 (6 bases). Germline CDR1 LGHDT, CDR2 YNNKEL (reference sequence). The V end lost 4 bases, the J end lost 6 bases, and 10 bases lay between the germline ends. The CDR3 consists of 12 residues. The CDR3 loop reads CASSLTGIEQYF. CDR3 bases: TGTGCCAGCAGCCTTACAGGGATCGAGCAGTACTTC.

The sample holds many counts of this clonotype. The V call is TRBV12-3 or TRBV12-4, the J call TRBJ2-7, with 8 bases lining up with TRBD1. The V gene end was trimmed by 5 bases and the J gene end by 6 bases; junction bases not matched to a gene: 15. CDR3 length equals 16 residues. CDR3 region: CASSVRVGTGPSEQYF. The CDR3 nucleotides read TGTGCCAGCAGTGTCCGCGTTGGGACAGGACCTAGCGAGCAGTACTTC.

This clonotype has ten or more counts. The rearrangement links TRBV27 to TRBJ2-3, with TRBD2 identical over 13 bases. Germline V gives CDR1 MNHEY, CDR2 SMNVEV (reference sequence). V lost 3 bases, J lost 5 bases, and 2 bases stayed unmatched. This CDR3 spans 15 amino acids. CDR3 amino acids: CASSFGLAGVDTQYF. The CDR3 bases are TGTGCCAGCAGTTTCGGACTAGCGGGGGTAGATACGCAGTATTTT.

Notes on this clonotype: Just one base apart from a much larger clone, this may be a read error. This chain uses TRBV6-2 or TRBV6-3 with TRBJ2-7, with a tentative D call TRBD2 (5 bases). The germline CDR1 and CDR2 sequences are MNHEY and SVGEGT. The CDR3 consists of 16 residues. Trimming removed 0 bases at V and 0 bases at J, with 12 bases between. The CDR3 DNA sequence: TGTGCCAGCAGTTACTCGACTCACGGGGACTCCTACGAGCAGTACTTC. Its protein product is CASSYSTHGDSYEQYF.

There are a few counts of this clonotype. This chain uses TRBV3-1 with TRBJ2-7; the D gene is possibly TRBD1 (6 bases). The germline V gene has CDR1 LGHDT and CDR2 YNNKEL (reference sequence). V lost 1 base, J lost 2 bases, and 12 bases lay in between. The CDR3 contains 15 residues. CDR3 DNA: TGTGCCAGCAGCCAAGTTAGGGGGTATCCCTACGAGCAGTACTTC. Amino acid sequence: CASSQVRGYPYEQYF.

The chain has TRBV20-1 and TRBJ2-1; tentatively, D is TRBD2 (6 bases). CDR1 DFQATT and CDR2 SNEGSKA come from the germline V gene (reference sequence). The CDR3 has 15 residues. Trimming took 1 base from V and 3 from J, leaving 13 bases between them. CDR3: CSARAERVIYNEQFF. For the CDR3, the DNA is TGCAGTGCTAGAGCGGAGCGGGTTATCTACAATGAGCAGTTCTTC.

This clonotype was detected many times. The chain carries TRBV6-5 and TRBJ2-1; D is undetermined. Germline CDR1 reads MNHEY; CDR2 reads SVGAGI. Trimming took off 2 bases at V and 3 bases at J, with 11 bases between the two ends. This CDR3 contains 15 residues. CDR3 nucleotides: TGTGCCAGCAGTTACGAAGGCGGAATCTACAATGAGCAGTTCTTC. Translating it yields CASSYEGGIYNEQFF.

Ten or more counts support this clonotype. The chain employs TRBV5-8 and TRBJ1-5, with D possibly being TRBD1 (5 bases). The V end lost 1 base, the J end lost 6 bases, and 11 bases lay between the germline ends. Germline values: CDR1 SGHTS, CDR2 YDEGEE. CDR3 size: 14 residues. The CDR3 reads CASSLREGPQPQHF. Here the CDR3 DNA reads TGTGCCAGCAGCTTGCGCGAGGGACCTCAGCCCCAGCATTTT.

This clonotype has a count of ten or more. The gene calls are TRBV12-3 or TRBV12-4 and TRBJ2-1; 10 positions agree with TRBD1. V was clipped by 5 bases and J by 7 bases; unmatched bases: 5. The CDR3 is made up of 14 amino acids. The CDR3 DNA sequence: TGTGCCAGCAGTCCGGGGACAGGGGTAAATGAGCAGTTCTTC. Translated: CASSPGTGVNEQFF.

This chain uses TRBV14 with TRBJ1-6, with D maybe TRBD1 (5 bases). The CDR3 runs 17 residues. Trimming stripped 5 bases from V and 5 bases from J, with 19 bases between. Germline V gives CDR1 SGHDN, CDR2 FVKESK. This CDR3 is CASSSQRTQWNNSPLHF. In DNA form, the CDR3 reads TGTGCCAGCAGCTCGCAGAGGACACAGTGGAATAATTCACCCCTCCACTTT.

This clonotype was detected many times. The chain couples TRBV6-6 to TRBJ1-5; D not resolved. The CDR3 contains 11 residues. Trimming stripped 2 bases from V and 8 bases from J, with 4 bases between. Germline-derived CDR1 and CDR2 are MNHNY and SVGAGI (reference sequence). As DNA, the CDR3 is TGTGCCAGCAGTTACGGTGAGCCCCAGCATTTT. Translated, it gives CASSYGEPQHF.

This clonotype was seen many times. The chain links TRBV2 to TRBJ2-1, with TRBD2 matching 8 bases. The CDR3 sequence is 15 residues long. The germline CDR1 and CDR2 sequences are SNHLY and FYNNEI. J was trimmed by 6 bases and V by 11 bases; bases with no gene match: 15. The CDR3 spells CASPSPGGLRNEQFF. As DNA, the CDR3 is TGTGCCTCCCCCAGCCCGGGGGGGCTCCGCAATGAGCAGTTCTTC.

The V gene is TRBV6-1, the J gene TRBJ1-4, with 8 bases matching TRBD1. CDR3 length: 20 residues. Germline V gene sequence: CDR1 MNHNS, CDR2 SASEGT. Losses at the gene ends were 4 bases for V and 0 bases for J; bases not matched to a gene: 16. The CDR3 region has the DNA TGTGCCAGCAGTGCCCCCTTACCGGGACAGGCGCTTGCAACTAATGAAAAACTGTTTTTT. Translated: CASSAPLPGQALATNEKLFF.

This clonotype was seen ten or more times. This chain uses TRBV5-1 with TRBJ2-7; D possibly corresponds to TRBD1 (6 bases). V lost 1 base to trimming and J lost 2 bases, with 16 bases between them. The CDR3 totals 16 residues. Germline V gene lookup returns CDR1 SGHRS and CDR2 YFSETQ. The DNA for the CDR3 is TGCGCCAGCAGCTTGCTTGCCAGGGGTAACACCTACGAGCAGTACTTC. Residues: CASSLLARGNTYEQYF.

This clonotype was detected many times. The chain couples TRBV29-1 to TRBJ1-4; D perhaps matches TRBD1 (5 bases). CDR3 length: 11 residues. Trimming stripped 6 bases from V and 8 bases from J, with 10 bases between. Germline V gene sequence: CDR1 SQVTM, CDR2 ANQGSEA. In nucleotides, the CDR3 is TGCAGCGTCACAGGAGACGAAAAACTGTTTTTT. Translation gives CSVTGDEKLFF.

In this sample, this clonotype turned up many times. The rearrangement joins TRBV28 to TRBJ2-7, with D perhaps matching TRBD1 (8 bases). The CDR3 spans 16 residues. The V end lost 5 bases, the J end lost 5 bases, and 22 bases lay between the germline ends. The V gene's germline CDR1 is MDHEN and CDR2 SYDVKM. As DNA, the CDR3 is TGTGCCAGCAGTGACCCAACAGGGGGGGATTTCAACGAGCAGTACTTC. Translated, it gives CASSDPTGGDFNEQYF.

This clonotype has more than one count but fewer than ten. This chain links TRBV11-1 with TRBJ2-5, with 7 nucleotides matching TRBD1. Per the germline V gene, CDR1 is SGHAT and CDR2 is FQDESV (reference sequence). V was pared by 2 bases and J by 4 bases, with 25 bases of the junction left unmatched. CDR3 length: 21 residues. In DNA form, the CDR3 reads TGTGCCAGCAGCTTACCTCAAAGGGGGCCCACTAGTCCATCTGGTTCAGAGACCCAGTACTTC. Its translation is CASSLPQRGPTSPSGSETQYF.

The count of this clonotype is one. A much larger clone differs from this one at a single base, so this may be a read error. V usage is TRBV20-1 and J usage is TRBJ1-5; a weak D match, TRBD1 (5 bases). This CDR3 has 12 residues. Between the trimmed V and J ends, which lost 0 bases and 15 bases, there was a span of 15 bases. In germline, CDR1 is DFQATT, CDR2 SNEGSKA (reference sequence). The CDR3 here is CSAREGPFTRHF. CDR3 nucleotides: TGCAGTGCTAGAGAGGGACCTTTTACCCGGCATTTT.